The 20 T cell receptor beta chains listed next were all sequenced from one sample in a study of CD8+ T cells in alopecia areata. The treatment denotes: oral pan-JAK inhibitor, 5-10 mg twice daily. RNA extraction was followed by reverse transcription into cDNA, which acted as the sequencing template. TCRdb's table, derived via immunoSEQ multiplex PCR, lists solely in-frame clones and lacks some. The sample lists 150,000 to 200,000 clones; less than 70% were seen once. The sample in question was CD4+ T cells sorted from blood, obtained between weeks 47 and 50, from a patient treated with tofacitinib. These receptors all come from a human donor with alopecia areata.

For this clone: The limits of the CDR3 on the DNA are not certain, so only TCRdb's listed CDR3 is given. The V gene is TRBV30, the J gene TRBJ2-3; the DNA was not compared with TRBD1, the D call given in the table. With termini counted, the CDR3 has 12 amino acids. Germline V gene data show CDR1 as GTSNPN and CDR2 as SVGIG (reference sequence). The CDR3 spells CACASSTDTQYF.

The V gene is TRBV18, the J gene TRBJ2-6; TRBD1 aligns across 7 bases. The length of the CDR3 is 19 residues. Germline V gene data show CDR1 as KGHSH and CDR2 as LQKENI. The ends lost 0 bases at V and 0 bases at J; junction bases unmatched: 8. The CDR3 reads CASSPPVEGGGSGANVLTF. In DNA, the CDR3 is TGTGCCAGCTCACCACCGGTGGAAGGGGGCGGCTCTGGGGCCAACGTCCTGACTTTC.

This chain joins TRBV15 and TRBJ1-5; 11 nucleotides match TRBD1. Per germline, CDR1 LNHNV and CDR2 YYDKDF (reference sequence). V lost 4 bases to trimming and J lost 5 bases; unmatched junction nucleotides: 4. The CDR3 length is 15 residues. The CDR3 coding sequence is TGTGCCACCAGCACCAGGACAGGGGGCTATCAGCCCCAGCATTTT. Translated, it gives CATSTRTGGYQPQHF.

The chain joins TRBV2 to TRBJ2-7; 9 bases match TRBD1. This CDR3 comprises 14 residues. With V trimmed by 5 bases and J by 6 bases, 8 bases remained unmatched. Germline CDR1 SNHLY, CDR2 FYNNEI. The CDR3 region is CASSYRDRVGEQYF. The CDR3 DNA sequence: TGTGCCAGCAGTTACCGGGACAGGGTCGGCGAGCAGTACTTC.

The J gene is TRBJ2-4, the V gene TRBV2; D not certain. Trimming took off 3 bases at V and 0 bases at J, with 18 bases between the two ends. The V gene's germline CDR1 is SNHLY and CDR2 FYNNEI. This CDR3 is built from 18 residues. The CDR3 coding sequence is TGTGCCAGCAGTGATACCTCGAGCAGGTTAATAGCCAAAAACATTCAGTACTTC. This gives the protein CASSDTSSRLIAKNIQYF.

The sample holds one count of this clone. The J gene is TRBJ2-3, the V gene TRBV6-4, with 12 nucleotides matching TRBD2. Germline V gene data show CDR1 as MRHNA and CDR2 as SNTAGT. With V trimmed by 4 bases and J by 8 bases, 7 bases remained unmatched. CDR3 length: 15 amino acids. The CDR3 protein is CASSAASGGAITQYF. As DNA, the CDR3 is TGTGCCAGCAGTGCGGCTAGCGGGGGGGCAATTACGCAGTATTTT.

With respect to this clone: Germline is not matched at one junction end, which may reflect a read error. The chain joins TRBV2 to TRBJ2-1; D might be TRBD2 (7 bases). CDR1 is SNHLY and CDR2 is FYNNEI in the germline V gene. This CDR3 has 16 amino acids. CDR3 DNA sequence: TGTGCCACCAGTGAGGGGGGAGGGAACTCCTACAATGAGCAGTTCTTC. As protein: CATSEGGGNSYNEQFF.

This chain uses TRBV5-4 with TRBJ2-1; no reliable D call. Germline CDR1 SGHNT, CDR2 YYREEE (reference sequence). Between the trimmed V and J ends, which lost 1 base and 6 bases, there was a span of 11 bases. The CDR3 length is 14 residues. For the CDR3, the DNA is TGTGCCAGCAGCTTGTGGCAGGTGAGCAATGAGCAGTTCTTC. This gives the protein CASSLWQVSNEQFF.

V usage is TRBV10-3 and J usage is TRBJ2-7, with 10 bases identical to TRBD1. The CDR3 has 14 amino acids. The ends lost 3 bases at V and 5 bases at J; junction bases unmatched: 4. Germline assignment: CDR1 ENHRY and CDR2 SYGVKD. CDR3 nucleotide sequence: TGTGCCATCAGTGACACCGGGACAGGGGACGAGCAGTACTTC. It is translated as CAISDTGTGDEQYF.

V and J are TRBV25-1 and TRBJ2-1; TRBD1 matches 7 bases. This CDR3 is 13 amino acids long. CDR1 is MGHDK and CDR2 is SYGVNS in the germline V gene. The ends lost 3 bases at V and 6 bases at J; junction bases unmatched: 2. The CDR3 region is CASSDGTVNEQFF. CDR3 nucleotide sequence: TGTGCCAGCAGTGATGGGACAGTCAATGAGCAGTTCTTC.

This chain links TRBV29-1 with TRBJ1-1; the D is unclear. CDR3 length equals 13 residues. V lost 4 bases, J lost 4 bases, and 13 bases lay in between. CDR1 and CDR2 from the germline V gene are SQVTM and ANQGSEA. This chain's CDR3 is CSVVRAPGTEAFF. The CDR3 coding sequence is TGCAGCGTTGTGAGGGCTCCCGGCACTGAAGCTTTCTTT.

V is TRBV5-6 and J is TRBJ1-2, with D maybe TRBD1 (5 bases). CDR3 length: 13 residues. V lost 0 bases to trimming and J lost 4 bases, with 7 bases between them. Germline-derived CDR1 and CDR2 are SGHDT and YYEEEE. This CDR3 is CASSLEGPYGYTF. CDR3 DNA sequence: TGTGCCAGCAGCTTGGAGGGGCCCTATGGCTACACCTTC.

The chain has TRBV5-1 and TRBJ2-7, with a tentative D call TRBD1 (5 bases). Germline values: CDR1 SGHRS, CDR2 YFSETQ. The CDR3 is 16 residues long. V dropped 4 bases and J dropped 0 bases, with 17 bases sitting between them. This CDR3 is CASSGGTGSHSYEQYF. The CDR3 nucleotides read TGCGCCAGCAGCGGTGGTACAGGCTCCCACTCCTACGAGCAGTACTTC.

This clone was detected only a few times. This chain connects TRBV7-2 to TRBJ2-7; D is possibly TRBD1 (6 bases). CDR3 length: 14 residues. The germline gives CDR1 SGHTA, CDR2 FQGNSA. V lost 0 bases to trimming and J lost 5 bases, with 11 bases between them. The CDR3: CASSLAGAGNEQYF. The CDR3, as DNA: TGTGCCAGCAGCTTAGCGGGGGCAGGGAACGAGCAGTACTTC.

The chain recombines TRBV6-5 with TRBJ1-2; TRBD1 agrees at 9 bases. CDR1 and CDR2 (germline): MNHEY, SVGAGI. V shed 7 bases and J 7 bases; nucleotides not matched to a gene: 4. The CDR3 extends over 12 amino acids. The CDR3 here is CASTRTGVGYTF. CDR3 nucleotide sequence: TGTGCCAGCACGAGGACAGGGGTTGGCTACACCTTC.

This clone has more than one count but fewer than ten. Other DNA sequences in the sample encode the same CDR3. The CDR3, as DNA: TGTGCCATCAGTGAGAACAGGGACTATGGCTACACCTTC. Encoded protein: CAISENRDYGYTF. The rearrangement uses TRBV10-3 and TRBJ1-2, with D possibly TRBD1 on 6 matching bases. The germline gives CDR1 ENHRY, CDR2 SYGVKD. The CDR3 covers 13 residues. Trimming cost V 2 bases and J 3 bases, with 7 bases left between them.

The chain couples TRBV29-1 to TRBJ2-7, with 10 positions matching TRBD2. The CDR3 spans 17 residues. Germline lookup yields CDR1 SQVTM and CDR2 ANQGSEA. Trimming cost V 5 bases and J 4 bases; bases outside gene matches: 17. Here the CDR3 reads CSVTRLAGQTGRYEQYF. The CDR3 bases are TGCAGCGTTACAAGACTAGCGGGCCAAACGGGAAGATACGAGCAGTACTTC.

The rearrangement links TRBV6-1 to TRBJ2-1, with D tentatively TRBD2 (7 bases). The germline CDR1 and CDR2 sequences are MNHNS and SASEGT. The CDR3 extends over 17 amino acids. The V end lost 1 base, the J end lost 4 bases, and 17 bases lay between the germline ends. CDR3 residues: CASSEVRLGGVYNEQFF. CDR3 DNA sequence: TGTGCCAGCAGTGAAGTTAGATTAGGGGGGGTTTACAATGAGCAGTTCTTC.

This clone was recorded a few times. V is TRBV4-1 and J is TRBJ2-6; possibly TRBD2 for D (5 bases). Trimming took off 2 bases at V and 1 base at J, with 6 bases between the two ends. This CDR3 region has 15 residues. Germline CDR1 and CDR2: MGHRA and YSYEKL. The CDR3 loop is CASSQRESGANVLTF. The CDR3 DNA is TGCGCCAGCAGCCAACGGGAATCTGGGGCCAACGTCCTGACTTTC.

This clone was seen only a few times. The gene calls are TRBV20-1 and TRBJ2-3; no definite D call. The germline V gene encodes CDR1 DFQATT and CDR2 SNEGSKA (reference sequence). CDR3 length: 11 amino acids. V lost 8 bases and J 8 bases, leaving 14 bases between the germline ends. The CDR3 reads CSTPRQSTQYF. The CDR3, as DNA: TGCAGTACTCCTCGTCAAAGTACGCAGTATTTT.